Each of the 11 T cell receptor beta chains below was sequenced from the same sample in a study of T cells in Graves' hyperthyroidism and ophthalmopathy. RNA transcripts gave rise to amplified TCR beta CDR3 regions. The HTBI set primed first-round TCR CDR3 RT-PCR. Each CDR3 protein gets one entry after TCRdb re-called the multiplex PCR reads with MiXCR. The sample yields around 240,000 distinct CDR3 sequences, about 15% seen once. Sequencing was done on a sample of blood. These receptors all stem from a woman aged 35 to 49 with Graves' hyperthyroidism that later progressed to Graves' ophthalmopathy.

This clonotype has just a few counts. The V call is TRBV30, the J call TRBJ2-7, with D perhaps being TRBD1 or TRBD2 (5 bases each). The ends were cut back, 1 base at V and 6 bases at J, with 13 bases in the middle. This CDR3 region has 13 residues. CDR1 is GTSNPN and CDR2 is SVGIG in the germline V gene (reference sequence). CDR3 nucleotide sequence: TGTGCCTGGAGTGCAATGGGGGTTGGCGAGCAGTACTTC. It is translated as CAWSAMGVGEQYF.

The chain uses TRBV6-1 and TRBJ2-5; possibly TRBD1 for D (6 bases). The V end lost 6 bases, the J end lost 1 base, and 21 bases lay between the germline ends. Germline V gene sequence: CDR1 MNHNS, CDR2 SASEGT. The CDR3 has 17 amino acids. This CDR3 is CASSKSKTGIFQETQYF. The DNA for the CDR3 is TGTGCCAGCAGCAAAAGTAAAACAGGGATATTCCAAGAGACCCAGTACTTC.

This clonotype was detected ten times or more. The rearrangement uses TRBV5-1 and TRBJ2-4, with TRBD2 identical over 10 bases. V shed 2 bases, J shed 1 base, and the junction held 3 bases outside the gene matches. The germline CDR1 and CDR2 sequences are SGHRS and YFSETQ. This CDR3 spans 16 amino acids. CDR3 bases: TGCGCCAGCAGCTTATCGGGACTAGCGGCCAAAAACATTCAGTACTTC. Translation gives CASSLSGLAAKNIQYF.

This clonotype was seen once. This chain connects TRBV5-1 to TRBJ2-5, with TRBD2 as a possible D gene (5 bases). CDR1 is SGHRS and CDR2 is YFSETQ in the germline V gene. V was cut by 0 bases and J by 5 bases, with 11 bases left in between. The CDR3 sequence is 14 residues long. The CDR3, as DNA: TGCGCCAGCAGCTTGGCCGGGGATTGGGAGACCCAGTACTTC. This translates into CASSLAGDWETQYF. Full variable domain (missing parts from reference TRBV5-1 and TRBJ2-5): KAGVTQTPRYLIKTRGQQVTLSCSPISGHRSVSWYQQTPGQGLQFLFEYFSETQRNKGNFPGRFSGRQFSNSRSEMNVSTLELGDSALYLCASSLAGDWETQYFGPGTRLLVL.

The table lists this clonotype with many counts. The chain is built from TRBV12-3 or TRBV12-4 and TRBJ2-3; no clear D gene. The CDR3 totals 14 residues. Trimming left V 7 bases short and J 2 bases short, with 13 bases between. Written as DNA, the CDR3 is TGTGCCAGCACCTTCAGCACCCACACAGATACGCAGTATTTT. Protein sequence: CASTFSTHTDTQYF.

This clonotype has a count of ten or more. Written as DNA, the CDR3 is TGTGCCAGCGGGTTCTGGGGCTACAATGAGCAGTTCTTC. Translation gives CASGFWGYNEQFF. The V and J genes are TRBV28 and TRBJ2-1; no definite D call. The germline gives CDR1 MDHEN, CDR2 SYDVKM. V was shortened by 8 bases and J by 3 bases, with 11 bases between the two germline ends. This CDR3 has 13 residues.

The CDR3 is CASRRGSSGNNEQFF. The CDR3, as DNA: TGTGCCAGCAGGCGGGGGTCTAGCGGGAACAATGAGCAGTTCTTC. The genes are TRBV5-6 and TRBJ2-1, with 9 bases matching TRBD2. The V segment lost 5 bases and the J segment 5 bases; nucleotides outside the gene matches: 8. The CDR3 consists of 15 residues. CDR1 is SGHDT and CDR2 is YYEEEE in the germline V gene.

At least ten counts were recorded for this clonotype. The chain combines TRBV12-5 with TRBJ2-1; D gene unclear. The CDR3 runs to 12 residues. Looked up from germline, CDR1 is LGHNT and CDR2 is FRNRAP. Trimming stripped 6 bases from V and 7 bases from J, with 10 bases between. This CDR3 is CASGDPGNEQFF. CDR3 bases: TGTGCTAGTGGGGACCCTGGGAATGAGCAGTTCTTC.

This clonotype was detected a few times. The genes are TRBV28 and TRBJ1-2; D is possibly TRBD1 (5 bases). CDR1 and CDR2 from the germline V gene are MDHEN and SYDVKM. The CDR3 contains 17 residues. Trimming took 3 bases from V and 2 from J, leaving 19 bases between them. CDR3 bases: TGTGCCAGCAGTTTGACGGGACTCAAGGACCAGAACTATGGCTACACCTTC. This sequence encodes CASSLTGLKDQNYGYTF.

The CDR3 nucleotides are TGTGCCAGCAGTTTCGGGACAGGACAGGCTCACTCCTACGAGCAGTACTTC. It encodes CASSFGTGQAHSYEQYF. The rearrangement uses TRBV12-3 or TRBV12-4 and TRBJ2-7; 8 bases agree with TRBD1. The CDR3 runs to 17 residues. Unmatched junction bases numbered 10, after V lost 3 bases and J lost 0 bases.

This clonotype was counted at least ten times. This chain's CDR3 is CATSDSSPTGGWYNEQFF. As DNA, the CDR3 is TGTGCCACCAGTGATTCAAGCCCGACAGGGGGCTGGTACAATGAGCAGTTCTTC. The chain links TRBV24-1 to TRBJ2-1, with 10 bases identical to TRBD1. The CDR3 spans 18 residues. The junction had 10 bases not matched to a gene; V was cut back by 2 bases and J by 4 bases. Germline CDR1 and CDR2: KGHDR and SFDVKD.